These T cell receptor beta chains were read from a single sample in a study of PD-L1 blockade in urothelial cancer. TCRdb's table, derived via immunoSEQ multiplex PCR, lists solely in-frame clones and lacks some. The sample lists roughly 60,000 clones; over 70% were seen once. The sample here was PBMCs, taken around atezolizumab (anti-PD-L1) treatment. The receptor set was obtained from a man aged 70-80 years with urothelial cancer. Both conserved end residues are part of each CDR3. D genes are given only for firm matches. Expanded clones get a size class; other rows say once, few or many, or leave the size out.

v_gene: TRBV6-5
d_gene: .
abundance: .
j_gene: TRBJ2-7
CDR3nt: TGTGCCAGCAGTTACGTGTCCGGCGGGCCCTCCTACGAGCAGTACTTC
CDR3aa: CASSYVSGGPSYEQYF

v_gene: TRBV11-2
d_gene: .
abundance: .
j_gene: TRBJ2-1
CDR3nt: TGTGCCAGCAGCGCCTGGGACCCGGGGGATGAGCAGTTCTTC
CDR3aa: CASSAWDPGDEQFF

v_gene: TRBV6-5
d_gene: .
abundance: .
j_gene: TRBJ2-5
CDR3nt: TGTGCCAGCAGTGTTCCAGGGCGGCAAGAGACCCAGTACTTC
CDR3aa: CASSVPGRQETQYF

v_gene: TRBV5-1
d_gene: TRBD2
abundance: .
j_gene: TRBJ2-1
CDR3nt: TGCGCCAGCAGTGGGACTAGCGGCGTGGAGGAGCAGTTCTTC
CDR3aa: CASSGTSGVEEQFF

v_gene: TRBV6-5
d_gene: .
abundance: many
j_gene: TRBJ1-1
CDR3nt: TGTGCCAGCAGCAAAGGGACGCGGGGGACTGAAGCTTTCTTT
CDR3aa: CASSKGTRGTEAFF

v_gene: TRBV28
d_gene: .
abundance: few
j_gene: TRBJ2-7
CDR3nt: TGTGCCAGCAGTTCCCAGGGATCCGAGCAGTACTTC
CDR3aa: CASSSQGSEQYF

v_gene: TRBV10-3
d_gene: TRBD2
abundance: .
j_gene: TRBJ2-5
CDR3nt: TGTGCCATCAGTGGGGGACTAGCGGGAGAAACTCAAGAGACCCAGTACTTC
CDR3aa: CAISGGLAGETQETQYF

v_gene: TRBV18
d_gene: .
abundance: .
j_gene: TRBJ1-1
CDR3nt: TGTGCCAGCTCACCACTGGGGGACTTGGGCACTGAAGCTTTCTTT
CDR3aa: CASSPLGDLGTEAFF

v_gene: TRBV6-1
d_gene: .
abundance: once
j_gene: TRBJ2-2
CDR3nt: TGTGCCAGCATTCAGTATAGGGGAAACACCGGGGAGCTGTTTTTT
CDR3aa: CASIQYRGNTGELFF

v_gene: TRBV19
d_gene: .
abundance: .
j_gene: TRBJ2-3
CDR3nt: TGTGCCAGTAGGGCGGGACCAAGCACAGATACGCAGTATTTT
CDR3aa: CASRAGPSTDTQYF

v_gene: TRBV29-1
d_gene: .
abundance: .
j_gene: TRBJ2-6
CDR3nt: TGCAGCGTTGAGGTCACAGGGAAACCCTCTGGGGCCAACGTCCTGACTTTC
CDR3aa: CSVEVTGKPSGANVLTF

v_gene: TRBV29-1
d_gene: .
abundance: .
j_gene: TRBJ2-7
CDR3nt: TGCAGCGTCCCTGGGACTGCCTCGAACCACGAGCAGTACTTC
CDR3aa: CSVPGTASNHEQYF

v_gene: TRBV27
d_gene: TRBD1
abundance: medium-sized
j_gene: TRBJ1-1
CDR3nt: TGTGCCAGCAGTTTGGACAGGGTGGCTGAAGCTTTCTTT
CDR3aa: CASSLDRVAEAFF

v_gene: TRBV5-4
d_gene: .
abundance: .
j_gene: TRBJ1-2
CDR3nt: TGTGCCAGCAGCTTGGACAGCCACTATGGCTACACCTTC
CDR3aa: CASSLDSHYGYTF

v_gene: TRBV27
d_gene: .
abundance: .
j_gene: TRBJ2-1
CDR3nt: TGTGCCAGCAGTTTGCCGGGAGCCCTCTCCTACAATGAGCAGTTCTTC
CDR3aa: CASSLPGALSYNEQFF

v_gene: TRBV19
d_gene: .
abundance: .
j_gene: TRBJ2-2
CDR3nt: TGTGCCAGTAGTAACAGGGTTAACACCGGGGAGCTGTTTTTT
CDR3aa: CASSNRVNTGELFF

v_gene: TRBV19
d_gene: TRBD2
abundance: .
j_gene: TRBJ2-1
CDR3nt: TGTGCCAGTAGTATATTCGCGGGAGTTTCGAATGAGCAGTTCTTC
CDR3aa: CASSIFAGVSNEQFF

v_gene: TRBV6-1
d_gene: .
abundance: .
j_gene: TRBJ2-1
CDR3nt: TGTGCCAGCAGTGAACCAGGGCCGCCCCCACAGGAGCAGTTCTTC
CDR3aa: CASSEPGPPPQEQFF

v_gene: TRBV9
d_gene: .
abundance: .
j_gene: TRBJ1-2
CDR3nt: TGTGCCAGCAGCTCACAGGATTCTCCAGACCACTATGGCTACACCTTC
CDR3aa: CASSSQDSPDHYGYTF

v_gene: TRBV18
d_gene: .
abundance: .
j_gene: TRBJ1-5
CDR3nt: TGTGCCAGCTCACGAAGGAGCAGGGGCACTCAGCCCCAGCATTTT
CDR3aa: CASSRRSRGTQPQHF

v_gene: TRBV15
d_gene: TRBD1
abundance: .
j_gene: TRBJ1-1
CDR3nt: TGTGCCACCAGCAGAGGCGGACAGGGGACGGGTGAAGCTTTCTTT
CDR3aa: CATSRGGQGTGEAFF

v_gene: TRBV6-5
d_gene: TRBD2
abundance: .
j_gene: TRBJ2-7
CDR3nt: TGTGCCAGCAGTTCCCCTAGGGGGCGGGGGGGCTACGAGCAGTACTTC
CDR3aa: CASSSPRGRGGYEQYF

v_gene: TRBV7-7
d_gene: TRBD2
abundance: .
j_gene: TRBJ2-3
CDR3nt: TGTGCTAGCAGCTTAGGACTAGCGGGAGCAGATACGCAGTATTTT
CDR3aa: CASSLGLAGADTQYF

v_gene: TRBV28
d_gene: .
abundance: .
j_gene: TRBJ1-5
CDR3nt: TGTGCCAGCACCGTCGGGGGGGGTCTTAGCAATCAGCCCCAGCATTTT
CDR3aa: CASTVGGGLSNQPQHF

v_gene: TRBV27
d_gene: .
abundance: few
j_gene: TRBJ1-4
CDR3nt: TGTGCCAGCAGCGAGTGGGGGGTCGGTGAAAAACTGTTTTTT
CDR3aa: CASSEWGVGEKLFF

v_gene: TRBV2
d_gene: .
abundance: .
j_gene: TRBJ1-5
CDR3nt: TGTGCCAGCAGCTTGCTGAGGGTCCCCAATCAGCCCCAGCATTTT
CDR3aa: CASSLLRVPNQPQHF

v_gene: TRBV6-5
d_gene: TRBD1
abundance: .
j_gene: TRBJ1-1
CDR3nt: TGTGCCAGCAGTGGGGACAGGGTAAACACTGAAGCTTTCTTT
CDR3aa: CASSGDRVNTEAFF

v_gene: TRBV5-1
d_gene: .
abundance: .
j_gene: TRBJ2-3
CDR3nt: TGCGCCAGCAGTGGAGCAAGCACAGATACGCAGTATTTT
CDR3aa: CASSGASTDTQYF

v_gene: TRBV27
d_gene: .
abundance: .
j_gene: TRBJ2-2
CDR3nt: TGTGCCAGCAGCCGCCCCAGGGGATTCACGACGGACACCGGGGAGCTGTTTTTT
CDR3aa: CASSRPRGFTTDTGELFF

v_gene: TRBV2
d_gene: TRBD1
abundance: .
j_gene: TRBJ2-5
CDR3nt: TGTGCCAGCACGAAGGACAGGGGGCGGGAGACCCAGTACTTC
CDR3aa: CASTKDRGRETQYF

v_gene: TRBV5-5
d_gene: .
abundance: .
j_gene: TRBJ2-7
CDR3nt: TGTGCCAGCAGCTTGGTTCGGACTCTGGACGAGCAGTACTTC
CDR3aa: CASSLVRTLDEQYF

v_gene: TRBV13
d_gene: .
abundance: .
j_gene: TRBJ2-1
CDR3nt: TGTGCCAGCAGCCCCCCGTCCCCCTCGGGCTACAATGAGCAGTTCTTC
CDR3aa: CASSPPSPSGYNEQFF

v_gene: TRBV5-1
d_gene: TRBD1
abundance: .
j_gene: TRBJ2-5
CDR3nt: TGCGCCAGTAGGGACAGGGAGGAGACCCAGTACTTC
CDR3aa: CASRDREETQYF

v_gene: TRBV15
d_gene: .
abundance: .
j_gene: TRBJ1-2
CDR3nt: TGTGCCACCAGCAGGGACTCCTTCGGAGGGTCTAGCTACACCTTC
CDR3aa: CATSRDSFGGSSYTF

v_gene: TRBV28
d_gene: .
abundance: .
j_gene: TRBJ2-2
CDR3nt: TGTGCCAGCAGTCCTCCGGGGGATACCGGGGAGCTGTTTTTT
CDR3aa: CASSPPGDTGELFF

v_gene: TRBV19
d_gene: .
abundance: .
j_gene: TRBJ2-1
CDR3nt: TGTGCCAGTAGTAGAAACAGGGAAAGAGTTGAGCAGTTCTTC
CDR3aa: CASSRNRERVEQFF

v_gene: TRBV7-9
d_gene: .
abundance: .
j_gene: TRBJ1-2
CDR3nt: TGTGCCAGCAGCTTAGAACAGGAAAACTATGGCTACACCTTC
CDR3aa: CASSLEQENYGYTF

v_gene: TRBV2
d_gene: .
abundance: few
j_gene: TRBJ1-4
CDR3nt: TGTGCCAGCAGTGACGGACAGAATGAAAAACTGTTTTTT
CDR3aa: CASSDGQNEKLFF

v_gene: TRBV5-1
d_gene: .
abundance: once
j_gene: TRBJ1-1
CDR3nt: TGCGCCAGCAGCTCACAGGTGGAGAACACTGAAGCTTTCTTT
CDR3aa: CASSSQVENTEAFF

v_gene: TRBV9
d_gene: TRBD2
abundance: .
j_gene: TRBJ2-3
CDR3nt: TGTGCCAGCAGCCTTAGCGGGAGTGGCACAGATACGCAGTATTTT
CDR3aa: CASSLSGSGTDTQYF

v_gene: TRBV19
d_gene: .
abundance: .
j_gene: TRBJ1-1
CDR3nt: TGTGCCAGTAGTATTGCCTCCCGGGTAAGCACTGAAGCTTTCTTT
CDR3aa: CASSIASRVSTEAFF

v_gene: TRBV2
d_gene: .
abundance: .
j_gene: TRBJ1-1
CDR3nt: TGTGCCAGCAGCGCCCTAATGTCCGGCACTGAAGCTTTCTTT
CDR3aa: CASSALMSGTEAFF

v_gene: TRBV7-9
d_gene: TRBD1
abundance: .
j_gene: TRBJ1-5
CDR3nt: TGTGCCAGCAGCTCCACAGGGGTGGAGAAGCCCCAGCATTTT
CDR3aa: CASSSTGVEKPQHF

v_gene: TRBV2
d_gene: .
abundance: .
j_gene: TRBJ2-5
CDR3nt: TGTGCCAGCAGTGAGCTGCGAATAGAGACCCAGTACTTC
CDR3aa: CASSELRIETQYF

v_gene: TRBV2
d_gene: .
abundance: .
j_gene: TRBJ2-1
CDR3nt: TGTGCCAGCAGCAAGCTAGGAAGTTCCTACAATGAGCAGTTCTTC
CDR3aa: CASSKLGSSYNEQFF

v_gene: TRBV11-2
d_gene: TRBD2
abundance: .
j_gene: TRBJ2-1
CDR3nt: TGTGCCAGCAGCCTGACTAGCGGAGGCTATGAGCAGTTCTTC
CDR3aa: CASSLTSGGYEQFF

v_gene: TRBV4-2
d_gene: .
abundance: .
j_gene: TRBJ1-5
CDR3nt: TGTGCCAGCAGCCAAGCCGACAGACTCAATCAGCCCCAGCATTTT
CDR3aa: CASSQADRLNQPQHF

v_gene: TRBV10-3
d_gene: TRBD2
abundance: many
j_gene: TRBJ2-1
CDR3nt: TGTGCCGGACAGGGGACTAGCGGGAGTGGGGAGCAGTTCTTC
CDR3aa: CAGQGTSGSGEQFF

v_gene: TRBV19
d_gene: TRBD1
abundance: .
j_gene: TRBJ2-1
CDR3nt: TGTGCCAGTAGTACCGGACAGGGGGCTTCAAATGAGCAGTTCTTC
CDR3aa: CASSTGQGASNEQFF

v_gene: TRBV19
d_gene: .
abundance: few
j_gene: TRBJ1-5
CDR3nt: TGTGCCAGTAGTCTCGGGGATCAAGGTCAGCCCCAGCATTTT
CDR3aa: CASSLGDQGQPQHF

v_gene: TRBV7-8
d_gene: TRBD1
abundance: .
j_gene: TRBJ2-2
CDR3nt: TGTGCCAGCAGCTTAGATGGGAGGAGACAGGGGGCCGCCGGGGAGCTGTTTTTT
CDR3aa: CASSLDGRRQGAAGELFF

v_gene: TRBV29-1
d_gene: TRBD1
abundance: .
j_gene: TRBJ1-5
CDR3nt: TGCAGCGTCTTGACAGGGACCAATCAGCCCCAGCATTTT
CDR3aa: CSVLTGTNQPQHF

v_gene: TRBV27
d_gene: TRBD2
abundance: few
j_gene: TRBJ2-1
CDR3nt: TGTGCCAGCGCCGCCCGGACTAGCGACTACAATGAGCAGTTCTTC
CDR3aa: CASAARTSDYNEQFF

v_gene: TRBV9
d_gene: TRBD2
abundance: .
j_gene: TRBJ2-3
CDR3nt: TGTGCCAGCAGCGTCGGGAGGGGTTCGTTGGCAGATACGCAGTATTTT
CDR3aa: CASSVGRGSLADTQYF

v_gene: TRBV19
d_gene: TRBD1
abundance: .
j_gene: TRBJ1-1
CDR3nt: TGTGCCAGTAGTAACTTCCTACAGGGGTCGGACACTGAAGCTTTCTTT
CDR3aa: CASSNFLQGSDTEAFF

v_gene: TRBV2
d_gene: TRBD1
abundance: .
j_gene: TRBJ2-7
CDR3nt: TGTGCCAGCAGTGAACCCCCTCGATATGAGTTAGACAGGGCATCCTACGAGCAGTACTTC
CDR3aa: CASSEPPRYELDRASYEQYF

v_gene: TRBV10-3
d_gene: .
abundance: .
j_gene: TRBJ2-1
CDR3nt: TGTGCCATCAGTGAGTCGGCGGGCAATGAGCAGTTCTTC
CDR3aa: CAISESAGNEQFF

v_gene: TRBV5-5
d_gene: TRBD1
abundance: .
j_gene: TRBJ2-7
CDR3nt: TGTGCCAGCAGCCCAACGAGGGGTGATACGGACAGGCCCTACGAGCAGTACTTC
CDR3aa: CASSPTRGDTDRPYEQYF

v_gene: TRBV11-2
d_gene: TRBD1
abundance: .
j_gene: TRBJ2-2
CDR3nt: TGTGCCAGCATACGGGACAGGGGTCTGGGGGAGCTGTTTTTT
CDR3aa: CASIRDRGLGELFF

v_gene: TRBV5-1
d_gene: TRBD1
abundance: .
j_gene: TRBJ2-2
CDR3nt: TGCGCCAGCAGCTCCGGGACAGTGAACACCGGGGAGCTGTTTTTT
CDR3aa: CASSSGTVNTGELFF